The present TCR beta chain was sequenced within a study of cytomegalovirus exposure and HLA in healthy donors. Background on the study: The same platform was used for the roughly 110 validation repertoires as for the approximately 630 first-cohort repertoires, as reported in a later analysis.

General study results and limits: In a later analysis, first-cohort TCR clusters were found to tend to co-occur in the 120 validation repertoires. With high specificity and sensitivity, the classifier reportedly diagnosed cytomegalovirus status. While the bulk of TCR sequences proved rare, some public TCRs turned up in many donors.

Deletions cut 0 bases from V and 3 bases from J, with 10 bases between. Germline CDR1 is SGDLS and CDR2 is YYNGEE. The CDR3 sequence is 14 residues long. In regard to this clone: Its antigen is as yet unknown.

Here immunoSEQ multiplex PCR was the method, and the copy in TCRdb shows in-frame clones only, minus some. The sample lists about 160,000 clones, 86% occurring once. The TCR was taken from a woman aged 30 to 39 in good health and CMV-seronegative. The V call is TRBV9, the J call TRBJ2-7, with D possibly matching TRBD1 (5 bases). Material: PBMCs. CDR3 amino acids: CASSVAPGIYEQYF. The CDR3 nucleotides read TGTGCCAGCAGCGTAGCTCCAGGGATCTACGAGCAGTACTTC.